The sequence of this T cell receptor beta chain was determined in a study of T cell repertoires in cytomegalovirus infection. Background on the study: Well-studied HLA-B-restricted epitopes and recently identified HLA-C-restricted epitopes of CMV were both used in the study. Public TCR beta signatures marked donors with CMV infection and the matching HLA.

In TCRdb, the reads were re-called with MiXCR into one record per CDR3 protein. The repertoire includes approximately 910,000 distinct CDR3 sequences, roughly 30% of them detected once, and around 15% sits in the top ten. This clonotype was observed many times. Its antigen remains unknown. Study-wide results and caveats: In two of eight donors, the top clonotype was HLA-C-restricted CMV-specific.

The source is a human donor in good health (CMV status not recorded). Some clones in this sample may be carry-over from other donors' samples. This specimen consisted of cultured CD8+ T cells from PBMCs, obtained from culture after CMV antigen stimulation.

CDR3 protein: CASSLRSFSGANVLTF. CDR3 bases: TGTGCCAGCAGCTTACGATCGTTCTCTGGGGCCAACGTCCTGACTTTC. This chain links TRBV7-6 with TRBJ2-6; D is ambiguous. Per germline, CDR1 SGHVS and CDR2 FNYEAQ. The CDR3 spans 16 residues. Trimming left V 2 bases short and J 0 bases short, with 8 bases between.